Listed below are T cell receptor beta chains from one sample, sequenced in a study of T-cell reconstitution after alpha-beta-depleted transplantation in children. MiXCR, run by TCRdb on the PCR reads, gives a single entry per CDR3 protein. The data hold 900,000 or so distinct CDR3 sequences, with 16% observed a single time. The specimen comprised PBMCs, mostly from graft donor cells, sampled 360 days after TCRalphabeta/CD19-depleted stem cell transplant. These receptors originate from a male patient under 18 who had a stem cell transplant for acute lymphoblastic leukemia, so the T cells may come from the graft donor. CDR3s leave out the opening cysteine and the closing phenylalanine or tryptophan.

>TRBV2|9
ASIGVYEQY
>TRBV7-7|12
ASSGTSGHNEQF
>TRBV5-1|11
ASRPTGRDEQF
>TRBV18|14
ASSPSLSATRETQY
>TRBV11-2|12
ASGRILAKNIQY
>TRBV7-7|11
ASSLDPGNTIY
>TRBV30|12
AYRTGASGEKLF
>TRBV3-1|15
ASSHSQGSSSGNTIY
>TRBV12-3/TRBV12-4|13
ASTTSGTSTDTQY
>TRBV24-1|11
ATSPGPNYGYT
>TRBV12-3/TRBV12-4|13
ATTGRGSSYNEQF
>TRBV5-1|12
ASSLVGARYEQY
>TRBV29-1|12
SVPGTGSTDTQY
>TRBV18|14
ASSGLAGVGRNEQF
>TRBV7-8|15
ASSQRAGGPLHNEQF
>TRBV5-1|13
ASSRVGWTNEKLF
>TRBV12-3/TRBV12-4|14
ASSATSGKFSYEQY
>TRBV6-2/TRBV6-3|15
ASSPWGRREAYNEQF
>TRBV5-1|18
ASSLAKGQPGRRNTGELF
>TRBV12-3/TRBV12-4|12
ASSFSGRAYEQY
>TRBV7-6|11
ASKRDSVGEQF
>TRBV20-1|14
SAFFLTGGIYNEQF
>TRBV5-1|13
ASSLTSGRGETQY
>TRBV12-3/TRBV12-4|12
ASSRGQGGVGYT
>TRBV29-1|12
SAADRGESYEQY
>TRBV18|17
ASSPTQGALKTIGTGLH
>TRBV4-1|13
ASSRSGDTYQPQH
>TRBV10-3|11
AISGGSSYEQY
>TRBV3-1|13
ASSQRLAIQETQY
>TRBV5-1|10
ASSQPSYEQY